This T cell receptor beta chain appears in the sequencing data of a study of cytomegalovirus exposure and HLA in healthy donors. This clone has a single count. The study ran its PCR with 60 Vbeta and 13 Jbeta primers. Repertoires were generated with immunoSEQ multiplex PCR, while TCRdb's copy carries only in-frame clones and drops some. The sample consists of about 57,000 clones, approximately 80% of them appearing once. The TCR sequence derives from a young man in good health and CMV-seronegative. The sample consisted of PBMCs.

The CDR3 sequence: CASSLLQGVGSPLHF. CDR3 DNA: TGTGCCAGCAGCTTGTTACAGGGAGTAGGATCACCCCTCCACTTT. The genes are TRBV5-5 and TRBJ1-6; possibly TRBD1 for D (6 bases). V was pared by 1 base and J by 10 bases, with 15 bases between. CDR1 SGHKS and CDR2 YYEKEE come from the germline V gene (reference sequence). CDR3 size: 15 residues.